This T cell receptor (beta chain) comes out of a study of blood T cell repertoires in COVID-19. Study as a whole: T cells, B-cell-depleted T cells, or PBMCs supplied cDNA or gDNA.

Using immunoSEQ multiplex PCR, the repertoire was profiled, and TCRdb retains in-frame clones only, with some absent. The sample holds fewer than 350,000 clones, approximately 80% seen once. Sequenced: peripheral blood. The receptor comes from a woman aged 60-75 years with active or convalescent COVID-19.

In DNA form, the CDR3 reads TGTGCCAGCAGCCGCGGACAGCTTGGCTACACCTTC. This gives the protein CASSRGQLGYTF. The rearrangement joins TRBV7-2 to TRBJ1-2, with D possibly being TRBD1 (6 bases). CDR1 and CDR2 from the germline V gene are SGHTA and FQGNSA. CDR3 length equals 12 residues. Trimming cost V 5 bases and J 7 bases, with 11 bases left between them.